This T cell receptor (beta chain) was recovered during a study of blood T cell repertoires in COVID-19. Germline V gives CDR1 MNHEY, CDR2 SMNVEV (reference sequence). The CDR3 has 15 residues. Trimming at V came to 2 bases and at J to 2 bases, leaving 4 bases not matched to a gene. The table came from immunoSEQ multiplex PCR; TCRdb's copy has only in-frame clones and leaves some out. This table has 150,000 to 200,000 clones, 88% appearing once. The V call is TRBV27, the J call TRBJ2-7; TRBD1 matches 9 bases. This TCR derives from a man in his forties or fifties with active or convalescent COVID-19. Sequencing was performed on peripheral blood. The CDR3 bases are TGTGCCAGCAGTTTAGTACAGGGGGCCGCCTACGAGCAGTACTTC. Its translation: CASSLVQGAAYEQYF.